The T cell receptor beta chain under discussion was sequenced for a study of OX40 agonist ivuxolimab in advanced cancers. Study at large: Two cutaneous melanoma patients and one hepatocellular carcinoma patient, three in all, had partial responses.

Autoimmune disease history or systemic immunosuppression meant exclusion. Study-wide findings and caveats: Certain nonresponders likewise exhibited a low normalized T-cell clonal expansion. CD4+ and CD8+ blood T cells expanded clonally by week 6 at 0.1 to 3.0 mg/kg.

In the case of this clone: Its target is not known.

This CDR3 has 15 amino acids. The germline V gene has CDR1 SNHLY and CDR2 FYNNEI. V was trimmed by 3 bases and J by 4 bases, leaving 12 bases between them. Method: immunoSEQ multiplex PCR; TCRdb's copy keeps in-frame clones and lacks some. The profile shows 35,000 to 45,000 clones, approximately 85% of them singletons. The sequence was collected from an adult with an advanced solid tumor such as melanoma, head and neck, liver or kidney cancer. The sample was CD4+ or CD8+ T cells sorted from blood, taken in a trial of the OX40 agonist ivuxolimab. V usage is TRBV2 and J usage is TRBJ2-2, with D maybe TRBD1 (5 bases). CDR3 loop: CASSEVPGITGELFF. CDR3 nucleotide sequence: TGTGCCAGCAGTGAGGTTCCAGGGATCACCGGGGAGCTGTTTTTT.